The source of this TCR beta chain is a study of T-cell reconstitution after alpha-beta-depleted transplantation in children. Study-level points and caveats: Surviving thymic progenitors and recipient T cells were the source of high TCRbeta diversity at day 60 in some patients. Expanded graft clones, several hundred of them, were reportedly the source of alpha-beta T cells about two months after transplant. By one year post-transplant, T-cell counts and diversity largely arose from T cells that were newly produced.

Construction of the TCRbeta library involved unique molecular identifiers. MiXCR, applied by TCRdb to the PCR reads, yields one record per CDR3 protein. The repertoire holds approximately 800,000 distinct CDR3 sequences, with 15% to 20% as singletons. Germline loops: CDR1 SGHVS, CDR2 FNYEAQ. There are 16 residues in the CDR3. Trimming removed 5 bases at V and 6 bases at J, with 22 bases between. On this clonotype: Its specificity is not known.

This chain uses TRBV7-6 with TRBJ1-2; weak D call: TRBD1 (6 bases). This clonotype originated in a male patient under 18 who had a stem cell transplant for acute lymphoblastic leukemia, so the T cells may come from the graft donor. Material: PBMCs, mostly from graft donor cells, obtained 360 days after TCRalphabeta/CD19-depleted stem cell transplant. This CDR3 is CASSAAGWGAGDGYTF. The CDR3 region has the DNA TGTGCCAGCAGCGCAGCTGGATGGGGGGCCGGTGATGGCTACACCTTC. The whole variable domain, filled in from reference TRBV7-6 and TRBJ1-2, reads GAGVSQSPRYKVTKRGQDVALRCDPISGHVSLYWYRQALGQGPEFLTYFNYEAQQDKSGLPNDRFSAERPEGSISTLTIQRTEQRDSAMYRCASSAAGWGAGDGYTFGSGTRLTVV.